This TCR beta chain was recorded in a study of T cell responses to AZD1222 COVID-19 vaccine. Study-wide results and caveats: Vaccine-related CD4 TCRs covered spike, predominating at 160-218 and 743-854. Once two AZD1222 doses were given, Spike-specific TCR breadth and depth went up. Nearly half of spike-specific TCRs reportedly go after variant regions that carry no mutations. Clonal diversity may have been underestimated in mostly white British donors.

TCRdb's copy holds only in-frame clones and misses some; the assay was immunoSEQ multiplex PCR. This sample has roughly 120,000 clones; 85% to 90% occur once, and the top ten carry 4.4%. In regard to this clone: Antigen specificity is unknown.

The CDR3 consists of 15 residues. Trimming removed 1 base from V and 2 bases from J, with 11 bases in between. Germline CDR1 reads LGHNA; CDR2 reads YSLEER. The V call is TRBV4-3, the J call TRBJ2-5; D is possibly TRBD1 or TRBD2 (6 bases each). The TCR sequence derives from an adult who received the AZD1222 COVID-19 vaccine. The material sequenced was peripheral blood, taken 28 days after the second AZD1222 dose. The CDR3 reads CASSQVGGKQETQYF. Here the CDR3 DNA reads TGCGCCAGCAGCCAAGTAGGGGGGAAACAAGAGACCCAGTACTTC.